This T cell receptor (beta chain) originates from a study of T cells after yellow fever vaccination. Study observations and caveats: Clones that expanded after primary vaccination mostly reappeared after the booster (roughly 96% CD4, approximately 87% CD8). FACS-sorted repertoires could contain abundant clonotypes contaminating from the bulk population.

This clonotype was picked up many times. Its antigen is still unknown. TCRdb re-called the 5' RACE reads through MiXCR, storing one row per CDR3 protein. The data contain a few hundred thousand distinct CDR3 sequences, roughly 4% of them singletons. The sample here was PBMCs, taken on the day of the yellow fever booster vaccination. This receptor was identified in a young man who received the YFV17D yellow fever vaccine.

The CDR3 spells CSARSRENNEQFF. Written as DNA, the CDR3 is TGCAGTGCTAGAAGCAGGGAGAACAATGAGCAGTTCTTC. J is TRBJ2-1 and V is TRBV20-1; perhaps D is TRBD1 or TRBD2 (5 bases each). The V gene's germline CDR1 is DFQATT and CDR2 SNEGSKA (reference sequence). V lost 2 bases and J 5 bases, leaving 10 bases between the germline ends. The length of the CDR3 is 13 residues.